The 15 T cell receptor beta chains given below trace back to one sample, sequenced in a study of graft-versus-host responses after intestinal transplantation. The protocol was immunoSEQ multiplex PCR, while the TCRdb copy is restricted to in-frame clones and leaves out a portion. This sample yields roughly 46,000 clones, of which just under 95% are seen a single time; 5.5% to 6% belongs to the top ten. This material consisted of PBMCs, taken about 800 days after a first intestinal transplant, on the day of a second. The receptors shown here come from a human patient who received an intestinal transplant, so some T cells may come from the graft donor.

The rearrangement links TRBV6-5 to TRBJ2-7; a weak D match, TRBD1 (6 bases). This CDR3 has 12 amino acids. V was trimmed by 5 bases and J by 9 bases, leaving 14 bases between them. Per the germline V gene, CDR1 is MNHEY and CDR2 is SVGAGI. The CDR3 region has the DNA TGTGCCAGCAGTACCAACAGGGATGTGCAGTACTTC. It yields the protein CASSTNRDVQYF.

This clone is a singleton in its sample. V and J are TRBV9 and TRBJ2-7; D may be TRBD2 (6 bases). Trimming pared 3 bases from V and 2 bases from J, leaving 18 bases between. The CDR3 is 16 residues long. Germline assignment: CDR1 SGDLS and CDR2 YYNGEE. CDR3 bases: TGTGCCAGCAGCGCCTACAGCATAGCGGCACCCTACGAGCAGTACTTC. It is translated as CASSAYSIAAPYEQYF.

As for this clone: Distinct nucleotide sequences in the sample also encode this CDR3. The V and J genes are TRBV18 and TRBJ2-5; the D is unclear. The germline gives CDR1 KGHSH, CDR2 LQKENI. V dropped 4 bases and J dropped 2 bases, with 2 bases sitting between them. The CDR3 runs 11 residues. Here the CDR3 reads CASSLQETQYF. CDR3 DNA: TGTGCCAGCTCACTACAAGAGACCCAGTACTTC.

This rearrangement joins TRBV7-8 to TRBJ2-7; TRBD1 aligns across 9 bases. Germline trimming cut 5 bases from V and 2 bases from J; bases unmatched to any gene: 4. This CDR3 has 14 amino acids. The germline CDR1 and CDR2 sequences are SGHVS and FQNEAQ. CDR3 in amino acids: CASSRQGVTYEQYF. DNA of the CDR3: TGTGCCAGCAGCCGACAGGGGGTAACCTACGAGCAGTACTTC.

V usage is TRBV30 and J usage is TRBJ2-7; D ambiguous. Germline lookup yields CDR1 GTSNPN and CDR2 SVGIG (reference sequence). The V gene lost 3 bases and the J gene lost 3 bases, with 6 bases spanning the gap. This CDR3 is 11 amino acids long. CDR3 coding DNA: TGTGCCTGGAGCAGGCTCTACGAGCAGTACTTC. Its protein product is CAWSRLYEQYF.

This clone was counted a few times. This rearrangement joins TRBV6-5 to TRBJ1-1, with D maybe TRBD1 (5 bases). Trimming shortened V by 7 bases and J by 4 bases, and 7 bases separated the two germline ends. This CDR3 has 11 residues. Looked up from germline, CDR1 is MNHEY and CDR2 is SVGAGI. The CDR3 DNA reads TGTGCCAGCACCGGGGGCACTGAAGCTTTCTTT. Its translation is CASTGGTEAFF.

The genes are TRBV5-7 and TRBJ2-1, with 8 positions matching TRBD2. TRBV5-7 is an open reading frame whose function is uncertain. The CDR3 length is 15 residues. The V gene end was trimmed by 4 bases and the J gene end by 4 bases; junction bases not matched to a gene: 7. CDR3 sequence reads: CASSHLAGMYNEQFF. For the CDR3, the DNA is TGTGCCAGCAGCCACTTAGCGGGGATGTACAATGAGCAGTTCTTC.

The rearrangement links TRBV7-9 to TRBJ2-3, with 7 bases fitting TRBD1. Germline trimming cut 1 base from V and 1 base from J; bases unmatched to any gene: 2. The CDR3 sequence is 15 residues long. The germline CDR1 and CDR2 sequences are SEHNR and FQNEAQ (reference sequence). DNA for the CDR3: TGTGCCAGCAGCTTAGTCGACAGGGGCACAGATACGCAGTATTTT. Residues: CASSLVDRGTDTQYF.

The chain carries TRBV6-1 and TRBJ1-2; the D gene is possibly TRBD1 (5 bases). This CDR3 comprises 12 residues. Germline V lookup: CDR1 MNHNS, CDR2 SASEGT. V lost 4 bases, J lost 4 bases, and 7 bases lay in between. CDR3 nucleotides: TGTGCCAGCAGTGGGGACCTCTATGGCTACACCTTC. It encodes CASSGDLYGYTF.

The rearrangement uses TRBV28 and TRBJ2-1; 7 nucleotides align to TRBD2. There are 14 residues in the CDR3. Germline-derived CDR1 and CDR2 are MDHEN and SYDVKM. Losses at the gene ends were 5 bases for V and 12 bases for J; bases not matched to a gene: 13. CDR3 sequence: CASSPPRMAGAQFF. DNA for the CDR3: TGTGCCAGCAGTCCCCCCCGAATGGCGGGAGCGCAGTTCTTC.

This sequence joins TRBV19 and TRBJ2-7, with 7 positions matching TRBD1. CDR1 and CDR2 (germline): LNHDA, SQIVND (reference sequence). This CDR3 contains 16 residues. The junction had 13 bases not matched to a gene; V was cut back by 2 bases and J by 6 bases. CDR3 region: CASSILAARQGVEQYF. The CDR3 nucleotides read TGTGCCAGTAGTATACTTGCTGCGAGACAGGGAGTCGAGCAGTACTTC.

The chain recombines TRBV30 with TRBJ1-1, with a weak D call TRBD1 (5 bases). Germline CDR1 is GTSNPN and CDR2 is SVGIG (reference sequence). The CDR3 has 12 amino acids. The V end lost 8 bases, the J end lost 6 bases, and 16 bases lay between the germline ends. Written as DNA, the CDR3 is TGTGCCGGGCCGGGGGGAATGGCTGAAGCTTTCTTT. It encodes CAGPGGMAEAFF.

V gene TRBV30 combines with J gene TRBJ1-1, with unresolved D. CDR3 length equals 11 residues. CDR1 and CDR2 from the germline V gene are GTSNPN and SVGIG (reference sequence). V was pared by 1 base and J by 4 bases, with 4 bases between. The CDR3 sequence: CAWSEVTEAFF. CDR3 in DNA: TGTGCCTGGAGTGAGGTCACTGAAGCTTTCTTT.

This rearrangement joins TRBV28 to TRBJ2-3; 9 bases fit TRBD2. Germline CDR1 is MDHEN and CDR2 is SYDVKM. The CDR3 consists of 17 residues. The J segment lost 4 bases and the V segment lost 1 base, leaving 9 bases of the junction unmatched. The CDR3 loop is CASSLYLGGRAPDTQYF. The CDR3, as DNA: TGTGCCAGCAGTTTATATTTAGGCGGGAGGGCTCCAGATACGCAGTATTTT.

In regard to this clone: A junction boundary mismatches the germline segment, possibly from a read error. The chain carries TRBV7-7 and TRBJ2-1; 8 bases agree with TRBD2. This CDR3 is 15 amino acids long. Germline CDR1 and CDR2: SSHAT and FNYEAQ (reference sequence). The CDR3 DNA is TGTGCTAGCAGCCCAAGCGGGAGCTCGGGGGATGAGCAGTTCTTC. The encoded protein is CASSPSGSSGDEQFF.